This record covers a single TCR beta chain. Antigen: not known. The V end lost 6 bases, the J end lost 3 bases, and 8 bases lay between the germline ends. CDR1 is MDHEN and CDR2 is SYDVKM in the germline V gene. This CDR3 is 12 amino acids long. This entry belongs to a study of T cell clonotyping in hematopoietic cell transplantation. Study findings and constraints: After transplant, recipient diversity fell while pathologically expanded clonotypes grew through day 180. Without cell sorting, CD4 versus CD8 contributions remain unresolved.

The protocol was immunoSEQ multiplex PCR, while the TCRdb copy is restricted to in-frame clones and leaves out a portion. The sample lists 8,000 to 8,500 clones, 85% to 90% occurring once. The sequences come from peripheral blood mononuclear cells, collected at the time of graft-versus-host disease after allogeneic stem cell transplant. This chain uses TRBV28 with TRBJ1-1; D is possibly TRBD1 (6 bases). This TCR derives from a male patient aged 60-70 years who had an allogeneic stem cell transplant from a related donor, so the T cells may come from the graft donor. Some clones in this sample may be carry-over from other donors' samples. CDR3 DNA sequence: TGTGCCAGCAGAGGGGGTTACACTGAAGCTTTCTTT. This gives the protein CASRGGYTEAFF. Complete variable domain (other parts from reference TRBV28 and TRBJ1-1): DVKVTQSSRYLVKRTGEKVFLECVQDMDHENMFWYRQDPGLGLRLIYFSYDVKMKEKGDIPEGYSVSREKKERFSLILESASTNQTSMYLCASRGGYTEAFFGQGTRLTVV.